Below, 18 T cell receptor beta chains from the same sample are listed, as sequenced in a study of molecular identifiers for immune sequencing clone quantification. TCRdb called the PCR reads again in MiXCR, with one record for every CDR3 protein. The sample lists about 510,000 distinct CDR3 sequences, around 21% occurring once. The sample was naive CD8+ T cells from blood, with Jurkat cell RNA spiked in. This sample's subset: FACS-sorted CD8+CD4-CCR7+CD45RA+ naive T cells. These receptors all stem from a human donor in good health. Some libraries in this study had Jurkat cell RNA spiked in.

In its sample, this clonotype was seen many times. This chain uses TRBV30 with TRBJ2-1; D not certain. Germline V gene sequence: CDR1 GTSNPN, CDR2 SVGIG (reference sequence). V was cut by 0 bases and J by 4 bases, with 4 bases left in between. The CDR3 spans 12 residues. The CDR3 nucleotides read TGTGCCTGGAGTGTACGATACAATGAGCAGTTCTTC. Amino acid sequence: CAWSVRYNEQFF.

This clonotype has only a few counts. The J gene is TRBJ1-6, the V gene TRBV7-2; a weak D match, TRBD1 (6 bases). The CDR3 has 17 residues. Trimming stripped 2 bases from V and 2 bases from J, with 13 bases between. Germline CDR1 reads SGHTA; CDR2 reads FQGNSA. The CDR3 DNA is TGTGCCAGCAGCTTATTGGCAGGGGTGGCCTATAATTCACCCCTCCACTTT. Amino acid sequence: CASSLLAGVAYNSPLHF.

A note on this clonotype: A much larger clone lies a single base off, so this may be a read error. This sequence joins TRBV4-3 and TRBJ2-4; D unclear. V lost 0 bases and J 4 bases, leaving 13 bases between the germline ends. Germline assignment: CDR1 LGHNA and CDR2 YSLEER. The CDR3 is made up of 16 amino acids. DNA for the CDR3: TGCGCCAGCAGCCAAGATTTTACAGCTAGAAAAAACATTCAGTACTTC. Its translation: CASSQDFTARKNIQYF.

This clonotype came up many times. This chain links TRBV29-1 with TRBJ2-5; a possible D gene is TRBD1 (6 bases). V was shortened by 6 bases and J by 3 bases, with 17 bases between the two germline ends. Germline V CDR1 and CDR2: SQVTM, ANQGSEA. This CDR3 contains 14 residues. CDR3 in amino acids: CSVLGTGLEETQYF. DNA for the CDR3: TGCAGCGTCCTAGGCACAGGGCTAGAAGAGACCCAGTACTTC.

Turning to this clonotype: One junction end does not reproduce the germline sequence, and a read error may be involved. The rearrangement joins TRBV5-1 to TRBJ1-1; 7 bases map to TRBD1. The CDR3 has 12 residues. Germline CDR1 is SGHRS and CDR2 is YFSETQ. The CDR3 sequence: CASCFTGEEAFF. Here the CDR3 DNA reads TGCGCCAGCTGCTTTACAGGGGAGGAAGCTTTCTTT.

Of note for this clonotype: A read error may explain this, as a much larger clone is one base away. The V call is TRBV7-8, the J call TRBJ2-2, with TRBD1 as a possible D gene (6 bases). CDR3 size: 16 residues. The germline gives CDR1 SGHVS, CDR2 FQNEAQ. The germline V and J ends were trimmed by 5 bases and 0 bases, with 13 bases remaining between them. The CDR3 nucleotides are TGTGCCAGCAGCCGAGAAGGGACATCGAACACCGGGGAGCTGTTTTTT. It specifies CASSREGTSNTGELFF.

This clonotype was counted a few times. The gene calls are TRBV6-2 or TRBV6-3 and TRBJ2-7; TRBD2 matches 9 bases. Germline loops: CDR1 MNHEY, CDR2 SVGEGT. J lost 0 bases, V lost 2 bases, and 2 bases had no gene match. This CDR3 is 15 amino acids long. Here the CDR3 DNA reads TGTGCCAGCAGTTACGCTAGCGGGAACTCCTACGAGCAGTACTTC. Translating gives CASSYASGNSYEQYF.

This clonotype was found a few times. The V call is TRBV7-9, the J call TRBJ2-5; 11 nucleotides agree with TRBD1. With V trimmed by 3 bases and J by 2 bases, 2 bases remained unmatched. The V gene's germline CDR1 is SEHNR and CDR2 FQNEAQ (reference sequence). The CDR3 has 15 amino acids. CDR3 sequence (DNA): TGTGCCAGCAGCTTCGGGACAGGGGGTCAAGAGACCCAGTACTTC. Protein product: CASSFGTGGQETQYF.

This clonotype has ten or more counts. This chain uses TRBV28 with TRBJ2-7; 7 bases agree with TRBD2. V dropped 3 bases and J dropped 4; count of bases not matched to a gene: 6. This CDR3 is 14 amino acids long. The germline CDR1 and CDR2 sequences are MDHEN and SYDVKM. The CDR3 reads CASSFRGVSYEQYF. The CDR3 DNA follows: TGTGCCAGCAGTTTTCGGGGGGTGAGTTACGAGCAGTACTTC.

The rearrangement links TRBV18 to TRBJ2-5; the match to TRBD1 covers 8 bases. Trimming at V came to 7 bases and at J to 5 bases, leaving 6 bases not matched to a gene. Germline CDR1 reads KGHSH; CDR2 reads LQKENI. The CDR3 is made up of 13 amino acids. For the CDR3, the DNA is TGTGCCAGCTTACGGACAGGGATGGAGACCCAGTACTTC. It yields the protein CASLRTGMETQYF. Filled out from reference TRBV18 and TRBJ2-5, the complete variable domain reads NAGVMQNPRHLVRRRGQEARLRCSPMKGHSHVYWYRQLPEEGLKFMVYLQKENIIDESGMPKERFSAEFPKEGPSILRIQQVVRGDSAAYFCASLRTGMETQYFGPGTRLLVL.

This clonotype was counted at least ten times. The rearrangement uses TRBV19 and TRBJ1-4, with D perhaps TRBD1 (5 bases). CDR1 and CDR2 (germline): LNHDA, SQIVND (reference sequence). This CDR3 is built from 14 residues. V was trimmed by 3 bases and J by 0 bases, leaving 5 bases between them. CDR3: CASSMTATNEKLFF. Here the CDR3 DNA reads TGTGCCAGTAGTATGACAGCAACTAATGAAAAACTGTTTTTT. Filled out from reference TRBV19 and TRBJ1-4, the complete variable domain reads DGGITQSPKYLFRKEGQNVTLSCEQNLNHDAMYWYRQDPGQGLRLIYYSQIVNDFQKGDIAEGYSVSREKKESFPLTVTSAQKNPTAFYLCASSMTATNEKLFFGSGTQLSVL.

This clonotype was detected many times. The rearrangement links TRBV15 to TRBJ1-4; 9 bases are a match to TRBD1. From germline, CDR1 is LNHNV and CDR2 YYDKDF (reference sequence). After removal of 4 bases from V and 6 bases from J, the junction contained 6 bases not matched to a gene. The CDR3 is 15 residues long. The CDR3 DNA follows: TGTGCCACCAGCAAACCGGGACAGGGTTATGAAAAACTGTTTTTT. Translating it yields CATSKPGQGYEKLFF.

This clonotype was detected ten times or more. The chain employs TRBV6-5 and TRBJ2-5; TRBD2 matches at 11 bases. Trimming at V came to 8 bases and at J to 4 bases, leaving 15 bases not matched to a gene. The CDR3 runs 17 residues. Per the germline V gene, CDR1 is MNHEY and CDR2 is SVGAGI. The CDR3 region is CASSLLLASGGRETQYF. The CDR3 coding sequence is TGTGCCAGCTCTCTTCTCCTTGCTAGCGGGGGGCGAGAGACCCAGTACTTC.

This clonotype was observed a few times. This sequence joins TRBV27 and TRBJ2-7; 9 bases align to TRBD2. V gave up 2 bases and J gave up 6 bases; unmatched junction bases: 11. CDR3 length: 16 amino acids. Germline CDR1 MNHEY, CDR2 SMNVEV (reference sequence). The CDR3 reads CASSLLSVAGVSEQYF. In DNA form, the CDR3 reads TGTGCCAGCAGTTTACTTTCTGTAGCGGGAGTTTCCGAGCAGTACTTC.

This clonotype was picked up many times. V gene TRBV29-1 combines with J gene TRBJ2-7; TRBD2 aligns across 10 bases. After removal of 5 bases from V and 3 bases from J, the junction contained 7 bases not matched to a gene. Germline V gene lookup returns CDR1 SQVTM and CDR2 ANQGSEA. The CDR3 runs to 14 residues. The CDR3 spells CSVFASGSSYEQYF. As DNA, the CDR3 is TGCAGCGTTTTCGCTAGCGGGAGTAGCTACGAGCAGTACTTC.

This chain links TRBV19 with TRBJ1-2; D not certain. There are 11 residues in the CDR3. The V end lost 3 bases, the J end lost 6 bases, and 5 bases lay between the germline ends. Germline V gene data show CDR1 as LNHDA and CDR2 as SQIVND (reference sequence). The CDR3 region is CASSIGDGYTF. The CDR3 DNA reads TGTGCCAGTAGTATTGGGGATGGCTACACCTTC.

Details on this clonotype: Its ends do not fully match the called genes, so a read error is possible. This chain links TRBV4-2 with TRBJ1-6; D is unresolved. The CDR3 has 11 amino acids. Germline V gene data show CDR1 as LGHNA and CDR2 as YNFKEQ. The CDR3 is CAGSQNHTLHF. CDR3 nucleotide sequence: TGTGCCGGCAGCCAAAATCACACCCTCCACTTT.

This chain joins TRBV4-1 and TRBJ2-4; 7 bases line up with TRBD1. From germline, CDR1 is MGHRA and CDR2 YSYEKL. V lost 3 bases, J lost 0 bases, and 5 bases stayed unmatched. This CDR3 has 16 amino acids. In DNA form, the CDR3 reads TGCGCCAGCAGCCACGCTCAGGGGGTAGCCAAAAACATTCAGTACTTC. This encodes CASSHAQGVAKNIQYF.